A single sample gave rise to the 32 T cell receptor beta chains below, sequenced in a study of early stage breast cancer tumors. Sequenced by immunoSEQ multiplex PCR; TCRdb stores in-frame clones only, minus some. The table lists about 46,000 clones, around 80% of them singletons, with 3.4% in the top ten. The sample taken for sequencing was blood. The receptors were sampled from a person in their 40s with breast cancer.

This chain uses TRBV9 with TRBJ2-1; D not resolved. The ends were cut back, 7 bases at V and 0 bases at J, with 8 bases in the middle. CDR3 length equals 13 residues. Germline CDR1 and CDR2: SGDLS and YYNGEE. The CDR3 sequence is CASSVGSYNEQFF. CDR3 DNA sequence: TGTGCCAGCTCCGTCGGCTCCTACAATGAGCAGTTCTTC.

The chain is built from TRBV28 and TRBJ2-7; D perhaps matches TRBD2 (6 bases). Per germline, CDR1 MDHEN and CDR2 SYDVKM. The germline V and J ends were trimmed by 7 bases and 1 base, with 17 bases remaining between them. This CDR3 has 15 amino acids. The CDR3 protein is CASIPYTGRSYEQYF. The CDR3, as DNA: TGTGCCAGCATCCCATACACGGGGAGGTCCTACGAGCAGTACTTC.

The chain joins TRBV29-1 to TRBJ1-1; D is unresolved. Germline values: CDR1 SQVTM, CDR2 ANQGSEA. Between the trimmed V and J ends, which lost 7 bases and 5 bases, there was a span of 14 bases. The CDR3 consists of 12 residues. The CDR3 DNA sequence: TGCAGCGCTGGGGAGCAGGCGACTGAAGCTTTCTTT. It is translated as CSAGEQATEAFF.

Remarks on this clone: Relative to the germline gene, one junction end is altered; a read error may explain this. The rearrangement uses TRBV14 and TRBJ2-1, with D hard to call. Germline values: CDR1 SGHDN, CDR2 FVKESK. This CDR3 comprises 13 residues. CDR3 protein: CASRKIGKDEQFF. DNA for the CDR3: TGCGCCAGCAGGAAGATAGGAAAGGATGAGCAGTTCTTC.

V and J are TRBV5-5 and TRBJ2-7, with D possibly being TRBD1 or TRBD2 (5 bases each). Per germline, CDR1 SGHKS and CDR2 YYEKEE (reference sequence). V was trimmed by 4 bases and J by 2 bases, leaving 16 bases between them. The CDR3 is 15 residues long. DNA for the CDR3: TGTGCCAGCAGCCAAGACGGGGCAGGAACCTACGAGCAGTACTTC. It codes for CASSQDGAGTYEQYF.

The chain couples TRBV9 to TRBJ1-2; D gene unclear. This CDR3 is built from 15 residues. Germline values: CDR1 SGDLS, CDR2 YYNGEE. The ends were cut back, 7 bases at V and 4 bases at J, with 20 bases in the middle. The CDR3 is CASSPAPGLGYGYTF. CDR3 nucleotide sequence: TGTGCCAGCTCCCCAGCCCCGGGATTGGGCTATGGCTACACCTTC.

V is TRBV7-9 and J is TRBJ2-7; D is unresolved. The V end was cut by 3 bases, the J end by 6 bases, with 9 bases between. This CDR3 region has 12 residues. CDR1 is SEHNR and CDR2 is FQNEAQ in the germline V gene (reference sequence). DNA of the CDR3: TGTGCCAGCAGCTTCACGACCCCCGAGCAGTACTTC. This gives the protein CASSFTTPEQYF.

The J gene is TRBJ2-7, the V gene TRBV4-1; TRBD2 matches 8 bases. The CDR3 totals 15 residues. Trimming at V came to 3 bases and at J to 4 bases, leaving 8 bases not matched to a gene. Germline CDR1 is MGHRA and CDR2 is YSYEKL. CDR3 amino acids: CASSQEGLVGYEQYF. The DNA for the CDR3 is TGCGCCAGCAGCCAGGAGGGACTAGTCGGGTACGAGCAGTACTTC.

The chain carries TRBV25-1 and TRBJ2-2; D uncertain. The CDR3 totals 12 residues. Trimming took 3 bases from V and 5 from J, leaving 4 bases between them. The germline V gene encodes CDR1 MGHDK and CDR2 SYGVNS. CDR3 sequence reads: CASSDLTGELFF. CDR3 in DNA: TGTGCCAGCAGTGATTTGACCGGGGAGCTGTTTTTT.

This clone was picked up a small number of times. The chain employs TRBV6-4 and TRBJ2-6; 11 bases line up with TRBD1. This CDR3 spans 17 amino acids. V was clipped by 4 bases and J by 0 bases; unmatched bases: 2. Germline V lookup: CDR1 MRHNA, CDR2 SNTAGT. CDR3 nucleotide sequence: TGTGCCAGCAGTGCCGGGACAGGGGGCTCTGGGGCCAACGTCCTGACTTTC. It codes for CASSAGTGGSGANVLTF.

The genes are TRBV6-6 and TRBJ2-2; D remains ambiguous. The CDR3 loop spans 13 amino acids. The V end lost 11 bases, the J end lost 0 bases, and 10 bases lay between the germline ends. Germline-derived CDR1 and CDR2 are MNHNY and SVGAGI (reference sequence). The CDR3 nucleotides are TGTGCCTACGCGGAAGCGAACACCGGGGAGCTGTTTTTT. Amino acids: CAYAEANTGELFF.

This chain uses TRBV18 with TRBJ2-5; the match to TRBD2 covers 8 bases. The CDR3 is 15 residues long. V trimming: 2 bases; J trimming: 3 bases; junction bases outside the gene matches: 5. Germline V gene data show CDR1 as KGHSH and CDR2 as LQKENI. The CDR3 DNA reads as TGTGCCAGCTCACCAAGCTCAGCGGGGGAAGAGACCCAGTACTTC. Amino acid sequence: CASSPSSAGEETQYF.

The J gene is TRBJ2-3, the V gene TRBV27, with D uncertain. This CDR3 has 15 amino acids. V lost 0 bases and J lost 1, with 8 bases in between. Germline V gene lookup returns CDR1 MNHEY and CDR2 SMNVEV (reference sequence). CDR3 region: CASSLSFYGTDTQYF. The DNA for the CDR3 is TGTGCCAGCAGTTTATCCTTTTATGGCACAGATACGCAGTATTTT.

The rearrangement links TRBV4-2 to TRBJ2-7, with a possible D match to TRBD2 (6 bases). Trimming took off 0 bases at V and 7 bases at J, with 19 bases between the two ends. Germline CDR1 is LGHNA and CDR2 is YNFKEQ. The CDR3 is made up of 16 amino acids. This chain's CDR3 is CASSQERVLAGREQYF. The DNA for the CDR3 is TGTGCCAGCAGCCAAGAGAGAGTACTAGCAGGAAGGGAGCAGTACTTC.

This clone was observed once. The chain employs TRBV6-6 and TRBJ2-7; D uncertain. Trimming cost V 7 bases and J 0 bases, with 13 bases left between them. CDR3 length: 14 residues. Germline CDR1 is MNHNY and CDR2 is SVGAGI (reference sequence). CDR3 nucleotides: TGTGCCAGCACCCGCGGACGGACCTCCTACGAGCAGTACTTC. Translating gives CASTRGRTSYEQYF.

The chain uses TRBV10-2 and TRBJ2-3, with TRBD2 matching 12 bases. Trimming took 8 bases from V and 4 from J; bases not matched to a gene: 10. This CDR3 is 16 amino acids long. Germline assignment: CDR1 WSHSY and CDR2 SAAADI. In nucleotides, the CDR3 is TGCGCCAGCCTACCCCAGACTAGCGGGAGCGCAGATACGCAGTATTTT. Protein product: CASLPQTSGSADTQYF.

The V and J genes are TRBV30 and TRBJ1-5; D gene uncertain. V shed 0 bases and J shed 2 bases, with 5 bases lying between them. CDR3 length: 13 amino acids. Germline V lookup: CDR1 GTSNPN, CDR2 SVGIG (reference sequence). The CDR3 reads CAWSVRRNQPQHF. DNA of the CDR3: TGTGCCTGGAGTGTACGGCGCAATCAGCCCCAGCATTTT.

V and J are TRBV5-4 and TRBJ2-1; D possibly corresponds to TRBD2 (6 bases). CDR1 is SGHNT and CDR2 is YYREEE in the germline V gene (reference sequence). The V gene lost 5 bases and the J gene lost 7 bases, with 22 bases spanning the gap. The length of the CDR3 is 16 residues. The CDR3 nucleotides are TGTGCCAGCAGTATTAATACGGGCCGACTAGGGAATGAGCAGTTCTTC. It codes for CASSINTGRLGNEQFF.

The chain uses TRBV4-1 and TRBJ2-2; TRBD1 might be the D (6 bases). CDR3 length: 17 residues. The germline V and J ends were trimmed by 0 bases and 8 bases, with 19 bases remaining between them. Germline CDR1 reads MGHRA; CDR2 reads YSYEKL. The CDR3 is CASSQDPASGAVGELFF. Written as DNA, the CDR3 is TGCGCCAGCAGCCAAGATCCGGCTTCAGGGGCAGTGGGGGAGCTGTTTTTT.

The chain couples TRBV5-4 to TRBJ2-7; 8 nucleotides agree with TRBD1. Trimming took 3 bases from V and 1 from J; bases not matched to a gene: 12. The germline CDR1 and CDR2 sequences are SGHNT and YYREEE (reference sequence). The CDR3 loop spans 17 amino acids. The CDR3 sequence is CASSSGPDRALSYEQYF. CDR3 in DNA: TGTGCCAGCAGCTCGGGGCCGGACAGGGCACTATCCTACGAGCAGTACTTC.

The V and J genes are TRBV5-6 and TRBJ2-1; 8 bases fit TRBD2. Germline V gives CDR1 SGHDT, CDR2 YYEEEE. The CDR3 is 15 amino acids. Trimming took 3 bases from V and 4 from J; bases not matched to a gene: 6. The CDR3, as DNA: TGTGCCAGCAGCTCCCTAGCGGGCCCTTACAATGAGCAGTTCTTC. Protein sequence: CASSSLAGPYNEQFF.

The gene calls are TRBV10-3 and TRBJ2-7; 11 nucleotides line up with TRBD2. The CDR3 loop spans 14 amino acids. V trimming: 8 bases; J trimming: 6 bases; junction bases outside the gene matches: 9. The germline V gene has CDR1 ENHRY and CDR2 SYGVKD. As DNA, the CDR3 is TGTGCCATCCAACTAGCGGGAGCTGGTAGCGAGCAGTACTTC. Protein product: CAIQLAGAGSEQYF.

This chain joins TRBV5-4 and TRBJ2-1; tentative D call: TRBD1 (5 bases). The V end lost 4 bases, the J end lost 8 bases, and 28 bases lay between the germline ends. The CDR3 is made up of 18 amino acids. Germline V gene lookup returns CDR1 SGHNT and CDR2 YYREEE (reference sequence). The CDR3 DNA sequence: TGTGCCAGCAGCCCGACCCAGTTAGGGTTCAGCTTAGGGGATGAGCAGTTCTTC. Encoded protein: CASSPTQLGFSLGDEQFF.

J is TRBJ2-5 and V is TRBV19; 12 bases match TRBD2. Germline V CDR1 and CDR2: LNHDA, SQIVND (reference sequence). The CDR3 is made up of 16 amino acids. The V gene end was trimmed by 5 bases and the J gene end by 0 bases; junction bases not matched to a gene: 4. CDR3 residues: CASSSGLAGNQETQYF. Written as DNA, the CDR3 is TGTGCCAGTAGTTCCGGACTAGCGGGGAACCAAGAGACCCAGTACTTC.

This clone came up a few times. The chain combines TRBV5-6 with TRBJ1-2; 10 positions match TRBD1. Trimming took 2 bases from V and 4 from J; bases not matched to a gene: 2. The CDR3 consists of 14 residues. The germline CDR1 and CDR2 sequences are SGHDT and YYEEEE. The CDR3 region has the DNA TGTGCCAGCAGCTTAGGGACAGGGGCCTATGGCTACACCTTC. Residues: CASSLGTGAYGYTF.

V usage is TRBV5-1 and J usage is TRBJ2-2; TRBD1 is a possible D gene (5 bases). The CDR3 is 14 amino acids. CDR1 and CDR2 from the germline V gene are SGHRS and YFSETQ. Trimming removed 0 bases from V and 8 bases from J, with 11 bases in between. The CDR3 DNA reads as TGCGCCAGCAGCTTGGTTACCCCAGGGGGGGAGCTGTTTTTT. It codes for CASSLVTPGGELFF.

This clone was counted between two and nine times. The CDR3: CASSASANNQPQHF. The CDR3 DNA is TGTGCCAGCAGTGCATCGGCAAACAATCAGCCCCAGCATTTT. The chain links TRBV2 to TRBJ1-5; no reliable D call. The V gene lost 4 bases and the J gene lost 3 bases, with 10 bases spanning the gap. Germline lookup yields CDR1 SNHLY and CDR2 FYNNEI. There are 14 residues in the CDR3.

The gene calls are TRBV6-1 and TRBJ1-1, with 8 positions matching TRBD1. There are 12 residues in the CDR3. V lost 7 bases, J lost 8 bases, and 6 bases stayed unmatched. Germline V gene sequence: CDR1 MNHNS, CDR2 SASEGT. CDR3 protein: CASTDRAAEAFF. DNA for the CDR3: TGTGCCAGCACGGACAGGGCCGCCGAAGCTTTCTTT.

The chain employs TRBV7-2 and TRBJ2-5, with TRBD2 as a possible D gene (6 bases). The germline CDR1 and CDR2 sequences are SGHTA and FQGNSA. Trimming took 2 bases from V and 3 from J, leaving 16 bases between them. The CDR3 loop spans 16 amino acids. In DNA, the CDR3 is TGTGCCAGCAGCTTAAGCCCATATAGCGGAAAAGAGACCCAGTACTTC. Translated, it gives CASSLSPYSGKETQYF.

The V and J genes are TRBV19 and TRBJ1-5; 7 bases match TRBD1. In germline, CDR1 is LNHDA, CDR2 SQIVND (reference sequence). The CDR3 loop spans 14 amino acids. With 3 bases clipped from V and 4 bases from J, the junction kept 3 bases outside the gene matches. CDR3 in amino acids: CASSIRQGNQPQHF. In DNA form, the CDR3 reads TGTGCCAGTAGTATCAGACAGGGAAATCAGCCCCAGCATTTT.

The chain has TRBV6-1 and TRBJ2-7; TRBD2 is a possible D gene (6 bases). This CDR3 is 15 amino acids long. The ends were cut back, 6 bases at V and 7 bases at J, with 22 bases in the middle. Germline V gives CDR1 MNHNS, CDR2 SASEGT. CDR3 protein: CASREGRAPSGEQYF. Written as DNA, the CDR3 is TGTGCCAGCAGGGAGGGACGGGCTCCTTCGGGGGAGCAGTACTTC.

This chain links TRBV23-1 with TRBJ2-3; D may correspond to TRBD1 or TRBD2 (5 bases each). TRBV23-1 is an open reading frame whose function is uncertain. This CDR3 is built from 17 residues. The V end lost 10 bases, the J end lost 5 bases, and 28 bases lay between the germline ends. CDR3: CANSGPSQGFVGDTQYF. Here the CDR3 DNA reads TGCGCCAACTCGGGACCGTCCCAGGGATTTGTGGGAGATACGCAGTATTTT.